This entry features one T cell receptor beta chain sequence. The antigen it binds to is not known. One end of the junction varies from germline; a read error may be responsible. The data were obtained in a study of T cell responses to AZD1222 COVID-19 vaccine (dated by TCRdb to about 2021). For the wider study: TCR sequencing covered some 250 trial participants: 200 to 210 given two doses of AZD1222 and around 26 given two doses of MenACWY control vaccine. Enrollment into the trials was organized by age into subgroups of 18-55, 56-69 and 70-plus years, and those subgroups contained approximately 150, 30 and 60 TCR-sequenced participants, respectively. Results and caveats for the whole study, not just this receptor: Participants were mostly white British and included more females than males, and it was suggested by the authors that clonal diversity may have been underestimated. The 56-69-year group was small, and its depth increase did not reach significance, likely because of low power. A significant rise in spike-specific TCR breadth and depth was observed after two AZD1222 doses relative to day 0 and relative to MenACWY recipients. Reportedly, close to half of the unique spike-specific TCRs recognized epitopes lying outside the regions that are mutated in the B.1.351 and B.1.1.7 variants. Because no day 14 peak-response samples were available, the repertoires could be characterized only after the peak T cell response. The whole spike protein was spanned by vaccine-associated CD4 TCRs, and dominant responses were seen in regions 160-218 and 743-854. Conclusions about previously exposed vaccinees are limited because only five to seven AZD1222 recipients were SARS-CoV-2 seropositive at baseline.

The CDR3 regions of human TCRbeta chains were subjected to immunosequencing. In the original analysis: TCRs in the repertoires were compared against a reference library of SARS-CoV-2-specific TCRs that had been generated with the MIRA antigen-specificity platform. Breadth meant the fraction of unique TCRs that were SARS-CoV-2-associated, whereas depth meant the fraction of total T cells that were SARS-CoV-2-associated. Using the MIRA data, each spike-specific TCR was assigned both to the spike region to which the TCR was reactive and to a CD4 or CD8 class. Log10-transformed breadth and depth values were compared by one-way ANOVA with Sidak's multiple comparisons tests. The table comes from immuneACCESS by way of TCRdb, which keeps in-frame sequences with V and J called. Part of the clones is missing from these tables; in studies checked, under half for an unresolved V gene and the rest for unknown reasons. From that table come the V and J calls and clone size; the DNA was used to work out D and trimming. Present in this sample are about 270,000 clones, 94% of which were seen just once. Around 0.57% of the sample is in the top ten clones.

The germline V gene encodes CDR1 SNHLY and CDR2 FYNNEI. The CDR3 runs 13 amino acids, cysteine and phenylalanine included. Solely the CDR3 DNA is kept, with 39 bases framed from the first base. What the time point label conveys for this sample: about 28 days (+/-7) after the second vaccine dose. AZD1222 recipients with second doses at about 4 weeks or about 12 weeks were pooled, because spike-specific TCR depth and breadth did not differ between schedules. Vaccinee samples were obtained from the UK trials COV001 and COV002, which included a single-blind randomized controlled phase 2/3 trial of AZD1222 (ChAdOx1 nCoV-19) in healthy adults. For TCRbeta chain sequencing, PBMC samples from trial participants were taken at day 0 and at day 28 after the second dose.

This sequence was found in an adult who received the AZD1222 COVID-19 vaccine. Sequenced material: peripheral blood, taken 28 days after the second AZD1222 dose. The chain employs TRBV2 and TRBJ2-7; no confident D gene assignment can be made. The nucleotide sequence is TGTGCCAGCAGTGGGTACTTGGGAAACGAACAGTACTTC. It specifies CASSGYLGNEQYF.